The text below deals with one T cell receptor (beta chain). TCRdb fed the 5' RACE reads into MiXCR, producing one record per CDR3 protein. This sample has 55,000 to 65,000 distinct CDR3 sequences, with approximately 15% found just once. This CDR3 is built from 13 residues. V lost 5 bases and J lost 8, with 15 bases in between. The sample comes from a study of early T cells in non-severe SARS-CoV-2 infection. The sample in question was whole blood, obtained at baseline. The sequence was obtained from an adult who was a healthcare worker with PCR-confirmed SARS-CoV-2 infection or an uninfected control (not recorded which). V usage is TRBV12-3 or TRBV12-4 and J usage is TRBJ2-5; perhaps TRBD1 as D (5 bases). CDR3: CASSPGHLRTQYF. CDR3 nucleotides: TGTGCCAGCAGTCCCGGACACCTCCGTACCCAGTACTTC.